The 5 T cell receptor beta chains below come from one sample, sequenced in a study of spatial heterogeneity in lung cancer. Which antigens these TCRs recognize remains unknown. Time point meaning: sample taken at primary tumor resection. Each CDR3 protein gets one entry after TCRdb re-called the 5' RACE reads with MiXCR. The sample yields 10,000 or so distinct CDR3 sequences, roughly 12% seen once. Study-level points and caveats: Tumor mutation counts were tracked by expanded intratumoral alpha and beta TCR counts.

Material: lung tumor tissue, obtained at surgery. The receptors shown here come from a male donor with early-stage non-small cell lung cancer.

Points on this clonotype: Within a library made for alpha chains, this beta chain is off target, and its count is uninformative. The chain joins TRBV20-1 to TRBJ2-2; D uncertain. The CDR3 extends over 14 amino acids. The germline V gene encodes CDR1 DFQATT and CDR2 SNEGSKA (reference sequence). V lost 4 bases and J 3 bases, leaving 12 bases between the germline ends. The CDR3 DNA reads TGCAGTGCTAAGCAGTTAGGCTACACCGGGGAGCTGTTTTTT. Protein: CSAKQLGYTGELFF.

In the case of this clonotype: Being off target in a library aimed at alpha chains, this beta chain has a size of little meaning. The J gene is TRBJ2-3, the V gene TRBV29-1; D unclear. There are 13 residues in the CDR3. Germline loops: CDR1 SQVTM, CDR2 ANQGSEA. In nucleotides, the CDR3 is TGCAACACACACCGTGGTCCAGGAGATACGCAGTATTTT. It specifies CNTHRGPGDTQYF.

This clonotype is categorized as medium-sized. Because the library targeted alpha chains, this beta chain is an off-target read whose size means little. The gene calls are TRBV12-3 or TRBV12-4 and TRBJ2-7; TRBD1 matches at 10 bases. V trimming: 5 bases; J trimming: 5 bases; junction bases outside the gene matches: 15. The CDR3 runs 17 residues. The CDR3: CASSGRQMDRGYDEQYF. CDR3 DNA sequence: TGTGCCAGCAGTGGCCGGCAGATGGACAGGGGGTATGACGAGCAGTACTTC.

On this clonotype itself: Within a library made for alpha chains, this beta chain is off target, and its count is uninformative. The V call is TRBV12-3 or TRBV12-4, the J call TRBJ2-4, with D perhaps matching TRBD1 or TRBD2 (5 bases each). The length of the CDR3 is 17 residues. The V and J ends lost 7 bases and 2 bases respectively, with 21 bases between them. The CDR3 spells CASTPGLALGSKNIQYF. The CDR3 coding sequence is TGTGCCAGCACCCCAGGGTTAGCGTTGGGGTCCAAAAACATTCAGTACTTC.

In this sample, this clonotype turned up many times. As an off-target read in a library built for alpha chains, this beta chain has a frequency of little significance. The chain has TRBV10-3 and TRBJ1-1; D not certain. Trimming took off 0 bases at V and 3 bases at J, with 11 bases between the two ends. The CDR3 consists of 15 residues. Germline assignment: CDR1 ENHRY and CDR2 SYGVKD. This CDR3 is CAISESVNPYTEAFF. The CDR3 bases are TGTGCCATCAGTGAGTCGGTTAACCCTTACACTGAAGCTTTCTTT.